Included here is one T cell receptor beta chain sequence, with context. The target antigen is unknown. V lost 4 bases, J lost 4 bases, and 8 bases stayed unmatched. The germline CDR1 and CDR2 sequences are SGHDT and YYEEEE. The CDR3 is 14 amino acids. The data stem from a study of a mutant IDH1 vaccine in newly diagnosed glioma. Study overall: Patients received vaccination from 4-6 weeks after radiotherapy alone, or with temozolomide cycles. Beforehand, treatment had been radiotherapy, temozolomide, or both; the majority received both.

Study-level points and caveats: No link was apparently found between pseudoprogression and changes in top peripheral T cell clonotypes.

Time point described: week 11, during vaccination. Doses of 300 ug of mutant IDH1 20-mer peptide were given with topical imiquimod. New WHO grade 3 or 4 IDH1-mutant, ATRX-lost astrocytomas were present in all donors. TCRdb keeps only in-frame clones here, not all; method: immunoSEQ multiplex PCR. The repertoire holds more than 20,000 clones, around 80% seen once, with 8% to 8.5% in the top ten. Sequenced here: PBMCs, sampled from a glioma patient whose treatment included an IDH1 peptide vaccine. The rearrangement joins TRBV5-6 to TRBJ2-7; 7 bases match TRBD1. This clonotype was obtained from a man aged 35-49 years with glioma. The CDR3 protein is CASSAPGQNYEQYF. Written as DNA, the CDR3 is TGTGCCAGCAGCGCACCGGGACAGAATTACGAGCAGTACTTC.